The 13 T cell receptor delta chains presented below share a single source sample, sequenced in a study of gamma-delta chains in newborns, infants, children. TCRdb reanalyzed the reads using CATT. The table records about 11,000 delta-chain clones, approximately 8.2% of them present only once. Source material: blood. The source of these receptors is a child who was a newborn, infant or young child, either healthy, febrile or measles-vaccinated (not recorded which).

As concerns this clone: Other DNA sequences in the sample encode the same CDR3. The J gene is TRDJ1, the V gene TRDV2, with 9 bases fitting TRDD3. Germline-derived CDR1 and CDR2 are GEAIGNYY and EKD. J lost 5 bases, V lost 0 bases, and 3 bases had no gene match. The CDR3 length is 14 residues. The CDR3 DNA is TGTGCCTGTGACACCTGGGGGATATCTGATAAACTCATCTTT. Its translation is CACDTWGISDKLIF.

In its sample, this clone was seen a few times. The chain recombines TRDV2 with TRDJ1; 9 nucleotides agree with TRDD3. CDR3 size: 16 residues. Germline V gene sequence: CDR1 GEAIGNYY, CDR2 EKD. Trimming cost V 3 bases and J 0 bases; bases outside gene matches: 7. The CDR3 nucleotides read TGTGCCTGTGACTCAGTACTGGGGGAGTACACCGATAAACTCATCTTT. It translates to CACDSVLGEYTDKLIF.

This clone was counted between two and nine times. The gene calls are TRDV2 and TRDJ1; 13 positions match TRDD3. This CDR3 has 19 amino acids. The J segment lost 2 bases and the V segment lost 0 bases, leaving 11 bases of the junction unmatched. Germline V gene lookup returns CDR1 GEAIGNYY and CDR2 EKD. CDR3 protein: CACDTVVLGDTATTDKLIF. CDR3 sequence (DNA): TGTGCCTGTGACACCGTCGTACTGGGGGATACGGCTACGACCGATAAACTCATCTTT.

This clone was observed a handful of times. Sequence at one end of the junction differs from germline and may be a read error. This same CDR3 is encoded by further DNA sequences in the sample. This chain links TRDV2 with TRDJ1; 11 bases match TRDD3. Germline V lookup: CDR1 GEAIGNYY, CDR2 EKD. The CDR3 totals 18 residues. The CDR3 reads CACDTWTSSTGGYDKLIF. The CDR3 DNA sequence: TGTGCCTGCGACACTTGGACCTCTTCTACTGGGGGATACGATAAACTCATCTTT.

This clone has only a few counts. The chain carries TRDV2 and TRDJ1, with TRDD3 as a possible D gene (6 bases). CDR1 and CDR2 from the germline V gene are GEAIGNYY and EKD. The V and J ends lost 5 bases and 3 bases respectively, with 15 bases between them. This CDR3 is built from 14 residues. As DNA, the CDR3 is TGTGCCTGTGGAAATCTGGGGACTCCCGATAAACTCATCTTT. It yields the protein CACGNLGTPDKLIF.

Remarks on this clone: Sequence at one end of the junction differs from germline and may be a read error. V is TRDV2 and J is TRDJ3; 11 nucleotides align to TRDD3. The CDR3 sequence is 18 residues long. CDR1 is GEAIGNYY, CDR2 EKD, per germline. CDR3 in DNA: TGTGCCTGTGATACTGGGGGATATGGGTCCTGGGACACCCGACAGGTGTTTTTC. This sequence encodes CACDTGGYGSWDTRQVFF.

This clone was observed a handful of times. The chain combines TRDV2 with TRDJ1; 9 bases agree with TRDD3. The ends lost 3 bases at V and 4 bases at J; junction bases unmatched: 23. The CDR3 length is 20 residues. Germline lookup yields CDR1 GEAIGNYY and CDR2 EKD. In nucleotides, the CDR3 is TGTGCCTGTGACGCGTTAGGCCCCAACATGGGGGATAAGGATGACGATAAACTCATCTTT. Protein sequence: CACDALGPNMGDKDDDKLIF.

This clone was seen just once. The V gene corresponds to TRDV2; no J gene was called; the table names TRDD3, a call not compared with the DNA. Germline CDR1 reads GEAIGNYY; CDR2 reads EKD. The length of the CDR3 is 14 residues. The CDR3: CACDPLTGGSALIF. CDR3 bases: TGTGCCTGTGACCCCCTTACTGGGGGATCAGCGCTCATCTTT.

In this sample, this clone turned up a few times. The rearrangement joins TRDV2 to TRDJ1; the D gene is possibly TRDD3 (5 bases). V was cut by 0 bases and J by 4 bases, with 17 bases left in between. This CDR3 comprises 16 residues. Per germline, CDR1 GEAIGNYY and CDR2 EKD. This chain's CDR3 is CACDTVGSRTSDKLIF. The CDR3 DNA is TGTGCCTGTGACACCGTGGGATCCCGTACAAGCGATAAACTCATCTTT.

The chain recombines TRDV2 with TRDJ1, with 7 bases fitting TRDD3. CDR1 GEAIGNYY and CDR2 EKD come from the germline V gene. Trimming at V came to 1 base and at J to 3 bases, leaving 4 bases not matched to a gene. This CDR3 comprises 14 residues. The CDR3 coding sequence is TGTGCCTGTGACACAGTGGGGGACCCCGATAAACTCATCTTT. Protein sequence: CACDTVGDPDKLIF.

The chain employs TRDV2 and TRDJ1; D perhaps matches TRDD3 (5 bases). The CDR3 totals 14 residues. Germline CDR1 GEAIGNYY, CDR2 EKD. The V end lost 0 bases, the J end lost 0 bases, and 7 bases lay between the germline ends. For the CDR3, the DNA is TGTGCCTGTGACACCGCTGGGCACACCGATAAACTCATCTTT. As protein: CACDTAGHTDKLIF.

The chain has TRDV2 and TRDJ1; 9 bases are shared with TRDD3. The CDR3 spans 18 residues. Germline CDR1 is GEAIGNYY and CDR2 is EKD. V shed 3 bases and J 0 bases; nucleotides not matched to a gene: 13. CDR3 residues: CACDRLGTGGTYTDKLIF. CDR3 DNA sequence: TGTGCCTGTGACCGCCTAGGTACTGGGGGAACGTACACCGATAAACTCATCTTT.

This clone showed up just a few times. This chain uses TRDV1 with TRDJ1, with TRDD3 matching over 7 bases. V lost 2 bases, J lost 2 bases, and 14 bases stayed unmatched. CDR1 is TSWWSYY and CDR2 is QGS in the germline V gene. The CDR3 has 18 residues. CDR3 DNA sequence: TGTGCTCTTGGGGAAGAGGTACGCGACTGGGGATCTACCGATAAACTCATCTTT. Translating gives CALGEEVRDWGSTDKLIF.